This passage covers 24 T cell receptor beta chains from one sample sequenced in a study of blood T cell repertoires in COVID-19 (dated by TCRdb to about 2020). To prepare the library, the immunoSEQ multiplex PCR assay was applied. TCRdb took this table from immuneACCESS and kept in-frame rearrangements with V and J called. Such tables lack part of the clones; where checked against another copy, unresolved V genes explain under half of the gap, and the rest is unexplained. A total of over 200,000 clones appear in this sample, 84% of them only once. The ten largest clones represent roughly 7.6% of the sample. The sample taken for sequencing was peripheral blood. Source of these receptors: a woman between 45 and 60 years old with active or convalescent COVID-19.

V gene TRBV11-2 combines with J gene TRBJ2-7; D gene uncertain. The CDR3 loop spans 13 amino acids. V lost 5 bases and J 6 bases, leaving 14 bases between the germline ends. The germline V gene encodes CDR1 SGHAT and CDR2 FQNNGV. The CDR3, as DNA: TGTGCCAGCAGCCTAAGACGGAGTACCGAGCAGTACGTC. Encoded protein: CASSLRRSTEQYV.

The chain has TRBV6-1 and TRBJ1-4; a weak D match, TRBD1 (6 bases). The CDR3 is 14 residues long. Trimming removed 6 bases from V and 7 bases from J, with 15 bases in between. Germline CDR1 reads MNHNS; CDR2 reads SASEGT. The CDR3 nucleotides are TGTGCCAGCAGCTCGGGCAGGGGAAGTGAAAAACTGTTTTTT. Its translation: CASSSGRGSEKLFF.

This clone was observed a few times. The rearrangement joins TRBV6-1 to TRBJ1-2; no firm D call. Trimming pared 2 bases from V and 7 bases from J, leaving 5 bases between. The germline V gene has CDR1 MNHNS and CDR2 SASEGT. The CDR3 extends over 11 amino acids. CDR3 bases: TGTGCCAGCAGTGAATTCGGTGGCTACACCTTC. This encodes CASSEFGGYTF.

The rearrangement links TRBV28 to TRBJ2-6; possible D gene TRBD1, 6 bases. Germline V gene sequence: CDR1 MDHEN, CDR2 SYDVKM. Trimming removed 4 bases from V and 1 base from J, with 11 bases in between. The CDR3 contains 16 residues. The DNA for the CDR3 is TGTGCCAGCAGTTCAGGGGAACGGTCTGGGGCCAACGTCCTGACTTTC. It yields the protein CASSSGERSGANVLTF.

The CDR3 sequence: CATSDSPGVTNTGELFF. The DNA of the CDR3 is TGTGCCACCAGTGATTCACCCGGGGTCACGAACACCGGGGAGCTGTTTTTT. This chain connects TRBV24-1 to TRBJ2-2; D is perhaps TRBD2 (5 bases). The CDR3 is 17 amino acids. Germline assignment: CDR1 KGHDR and CDR2 SFDVKD. Trimming stripped 2 bases from V and 0 bases from J, with 12 bases between.

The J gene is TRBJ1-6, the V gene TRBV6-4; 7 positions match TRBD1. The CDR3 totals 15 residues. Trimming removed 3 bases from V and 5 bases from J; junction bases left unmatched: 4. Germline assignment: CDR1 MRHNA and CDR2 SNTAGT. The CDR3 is CASSETTGNNSPLHF. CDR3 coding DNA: TGTGCCAGCAGTGAAACGACAGGGAATAATTCACCCCTCCACTTT.

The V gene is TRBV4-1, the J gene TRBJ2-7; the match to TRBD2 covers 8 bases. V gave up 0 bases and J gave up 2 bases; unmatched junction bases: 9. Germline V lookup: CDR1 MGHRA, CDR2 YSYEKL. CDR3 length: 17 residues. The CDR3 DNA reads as TGCGCCAGCAGCCAAGAACTAGCGGCTAGGAGCCCCTACGAGCAGTACTTC. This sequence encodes CASSQELAARSPYEQYF.

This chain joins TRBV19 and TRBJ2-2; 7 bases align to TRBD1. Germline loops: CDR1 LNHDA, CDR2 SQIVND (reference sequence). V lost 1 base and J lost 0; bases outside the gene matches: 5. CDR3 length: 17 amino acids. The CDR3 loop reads CASSIGRGGANTGELFF. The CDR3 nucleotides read TGTGCCAGTAGTATAGGAAGAGGGGGCGCGAACACCGGGGAGCTGTTTTTT. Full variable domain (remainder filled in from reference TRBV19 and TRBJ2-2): DGGITQSPKYLFRKEGQNVTLSCEQNLNHDAMYWYRQDPGQGLRLIYYSQIVNDFQKGDIAEGYSVSREKKESFPLTVTSAQKNPTAFYLCASSIGRGGANTGELFFGEGSRLTVL.

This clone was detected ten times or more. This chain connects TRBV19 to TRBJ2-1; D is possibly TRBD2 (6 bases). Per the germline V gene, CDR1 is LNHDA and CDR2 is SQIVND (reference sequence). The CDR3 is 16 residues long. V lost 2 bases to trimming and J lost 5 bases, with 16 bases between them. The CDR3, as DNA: TGTGCCAGTAGTATAAGCTTGGGACTCACTCACAATGAGCAGTTCTTC. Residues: CASSISLGLTHNEQFF.

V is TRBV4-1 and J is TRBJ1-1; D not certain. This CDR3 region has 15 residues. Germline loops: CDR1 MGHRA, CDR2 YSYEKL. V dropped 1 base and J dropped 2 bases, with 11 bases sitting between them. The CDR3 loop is CASSQVPGINTEAFF. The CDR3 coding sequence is TGCGCCAGCAGCCAAGTTCCAGGCATAAACACTGAAGCTTTCTTT.

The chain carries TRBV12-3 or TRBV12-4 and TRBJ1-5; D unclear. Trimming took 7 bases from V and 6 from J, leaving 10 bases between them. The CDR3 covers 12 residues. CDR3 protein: CASTAVGQPQHF. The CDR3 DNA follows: TGTGCCAGCACCGCGGTGGGTCAGCCCCAGCATTTT.

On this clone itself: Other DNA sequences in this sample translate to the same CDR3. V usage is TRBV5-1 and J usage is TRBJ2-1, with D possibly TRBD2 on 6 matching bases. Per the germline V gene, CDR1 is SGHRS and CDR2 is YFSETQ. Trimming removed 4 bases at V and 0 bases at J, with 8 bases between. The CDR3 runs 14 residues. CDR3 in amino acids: CASSPGDSYNEQFF. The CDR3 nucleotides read TGCGCCAGCAGCCCGGGGGACTCCTACAATGAGCAGTTCTTC.

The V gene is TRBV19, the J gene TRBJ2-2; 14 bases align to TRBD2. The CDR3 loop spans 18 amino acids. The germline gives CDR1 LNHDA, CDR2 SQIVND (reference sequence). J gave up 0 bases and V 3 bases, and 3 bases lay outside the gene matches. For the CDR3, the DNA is TGTGCCAGTAGTATTGGACTAGCGGGGGGTACGAACACCGGGGAGCTGTTTTTT. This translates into CASSIGLAGGTNTGELFF.

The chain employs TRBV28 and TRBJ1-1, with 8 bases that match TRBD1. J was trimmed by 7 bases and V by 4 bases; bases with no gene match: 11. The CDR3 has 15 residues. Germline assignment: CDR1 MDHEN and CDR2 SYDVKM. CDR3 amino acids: CASSWRTGPKVEAFF. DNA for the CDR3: TGTGCCAGCAGTTGGCGGACAGGGCCAAAGGTTGAAGCTTTCTTT.

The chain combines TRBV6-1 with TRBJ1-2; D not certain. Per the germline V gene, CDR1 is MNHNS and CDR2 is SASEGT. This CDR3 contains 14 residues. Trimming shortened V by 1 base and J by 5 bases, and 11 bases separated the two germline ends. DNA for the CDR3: TGTGCCAGCAGTGAAGTAGCAGATTTTTATGGCTACACCTTC. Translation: CASSEVADFYGYTF.

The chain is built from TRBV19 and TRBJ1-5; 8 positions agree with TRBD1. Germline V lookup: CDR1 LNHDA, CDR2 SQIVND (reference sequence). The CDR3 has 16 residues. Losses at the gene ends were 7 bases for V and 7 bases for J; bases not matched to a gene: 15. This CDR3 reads CASTLRGPMKGQPQHF. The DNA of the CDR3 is TGTGCCAGTACCCTCAGGGGGCCTATGAAGGGACAGCCCCAGCATTTT.

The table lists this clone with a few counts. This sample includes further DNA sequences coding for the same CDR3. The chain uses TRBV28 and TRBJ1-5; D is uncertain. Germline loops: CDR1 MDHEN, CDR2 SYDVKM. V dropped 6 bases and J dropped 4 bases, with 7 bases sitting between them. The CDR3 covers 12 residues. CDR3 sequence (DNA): TGTGCCAGCAGATCAGGTAATCAGCCCCAGCATTTT. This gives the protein CASRSGNQPQHF. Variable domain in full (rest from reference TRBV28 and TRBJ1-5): DVKVTQSSRYLVKRTGEKVFLECVQDMDHENMFWYRQDPGLGLRLIYFSYDVKMKEKGDIPEGYSVSREKKERFSLILESASTNQTSMYLCASRSGNQPQHFGDGTRLSIL.

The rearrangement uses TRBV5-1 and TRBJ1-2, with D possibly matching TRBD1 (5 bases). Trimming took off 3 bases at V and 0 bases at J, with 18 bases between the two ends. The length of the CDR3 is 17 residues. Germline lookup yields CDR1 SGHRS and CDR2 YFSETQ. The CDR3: CASSYTAGPPANYGYTF. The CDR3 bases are TGCGCCAGCAGCTATACCGCAGGGCCGCCAGCTAACTATGGCTACACCTTC.

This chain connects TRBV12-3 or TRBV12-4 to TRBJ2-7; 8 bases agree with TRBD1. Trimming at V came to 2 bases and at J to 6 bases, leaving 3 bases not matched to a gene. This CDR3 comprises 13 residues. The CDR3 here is CASSLTGTGEQYF. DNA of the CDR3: TGTGCCAGCAGTTTAACAGGGACAGGCGAGCAGTACTTC.

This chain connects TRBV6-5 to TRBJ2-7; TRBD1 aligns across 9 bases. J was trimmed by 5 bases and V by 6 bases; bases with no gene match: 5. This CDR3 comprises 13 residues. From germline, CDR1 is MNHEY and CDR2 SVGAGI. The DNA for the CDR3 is TGTGCCAGCAGGATTTGGGACAGGGACGAGCAGTACTTC. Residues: CASRIWDRDEQYF.

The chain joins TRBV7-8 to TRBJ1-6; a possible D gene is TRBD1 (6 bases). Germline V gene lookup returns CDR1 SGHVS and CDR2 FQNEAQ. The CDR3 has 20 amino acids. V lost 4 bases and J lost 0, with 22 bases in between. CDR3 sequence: CASSWGGQLGESSYNSPLHF. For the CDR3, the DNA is TGTGCCAGCAGCTGGGGCGGACAGCTTGGGGAGAGCTCCTATAATTCACCCCTCCACTTT.

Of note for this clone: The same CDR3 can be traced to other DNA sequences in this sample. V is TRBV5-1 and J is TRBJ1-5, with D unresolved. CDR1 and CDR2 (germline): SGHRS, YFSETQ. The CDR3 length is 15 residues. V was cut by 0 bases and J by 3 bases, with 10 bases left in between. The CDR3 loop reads CASSLEGGFNQPQHF. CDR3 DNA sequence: TGCGCCAGCAGCTTGGAGGGAGGCTTCAATCAGCCCCAGCATTTT. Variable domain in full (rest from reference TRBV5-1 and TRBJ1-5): KAGVTQTPRYLIKTRGQQVTLSCSPISGHRSVSWYQQTPGQGLQFLFEYFSETQRNKGNFPGRFSGRQFSNSRSEMNVSTLELGDSALYLCASSLEGGFNQPQHFGDGTRLSIL.

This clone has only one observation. In DNA, the CDR3 is TGTGCTAGTGGTTTGGACGGGACAGATACGCAGTATTTT. This encodes CASGLDGTDTQYF. J is TRBJ2-3 and V is TRBV12-5; unclear D gene. The CDR3 contains 13 residues. The germline V gene has CDR1 LGHNT and CDR2 FRNRAP. Trimming took 1 base from V and 3 from J, leaving 5 bases between them.

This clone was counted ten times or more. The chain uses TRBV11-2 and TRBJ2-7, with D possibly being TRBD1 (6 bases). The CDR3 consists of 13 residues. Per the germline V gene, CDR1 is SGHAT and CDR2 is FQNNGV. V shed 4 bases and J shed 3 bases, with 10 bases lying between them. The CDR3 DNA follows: TGTGCCAGCAGCTACGGGACAAACTACGAGCAGTACGTC. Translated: CASSYGTNYEQYV.